Shown below are 5 T cell receptor beta chains from a single sample sequenced in a study of PD-1 blockade in classical Hodgkin lymphoma. Time point here: cycle 4 day 1 (C4D1), after five to seven weeks of nivolumab. Each and every patient relapsed after autologous stem cell transplantation, and patients got differing brentuximab vedotin exposure. Here immunoSEQ multiplex PCR was the method, and the copy in TCRdb shows in-frame clones only, minus some. The sample holds about 24,000 clones, 81% seen once. The material sequenced was peripheral blood mononuclear cells (PBMCs), taken before the fourth cycle of nivolumab. The source is a human donor with classical Hodgkin lymphoma.

This clone has only a few counts. This rearrangement joins TRBV28 to TRBJ1-5, with D perhaps matching TRBD1 (5 bases). This CDR3 comprises 13 residues. The germline gives CDR1 MDHEN, CDR2 SYDVKM. V shed 8 bases and J shed 0 bases, with 8 bases lying between them. CDR3 protein: CASGGSSNQPQHF. CDR3 DNA sequence: TGTGCCAGCGGGGGGAGTAGCAATCAGCCCCAGCATTTT.

The V gene is TRBV19, the J gene TRBJ1-2, with D perhaps matching TRBD1 (5 bases). Germline CDR1 is LNHDA and CDR2 is SQIVND (reference sequence). V lost 3 bases, J lost 8 bases, and 19 bases lay in between. The CDR3 has 15 amino acids. This chain's CDR3 is CASSIRQGQVGGYTF. In nucleotides, the CDR3 is TGTGCCAGTAGTATTCGCCAGGGCCAGGTTGGAGGCTACACCTTC.

The chain combines TRBV7-9 with TRBJ2-7, with a possible D match to TRBD2 (6 bases). Trimming removed 5 bases from V and 0 bases from J, with 14 bases in between. The CDR3 runs 15 residues. Germline loops: CDR1 SEHNR, CDR2 FQNEAQ (reference sequence). The CDR3, as DNA: TGTGCCAGCAGCGGGGGAGGAATCCCCTCCTACGAGCAGTACTTC. Residues: CASSGGGIPSYEQYF.

A few counts support this clone. The chain combines TRBV4-2 with TRBJ2-6, with a weak D call TRBD2 (6 bases). CDR1 is LGHNA and CDR2 is YNFKEQ in the germline V gene. The germline V and J ends were trimmed by 7 bases and 0 bases, with 10 bases remaining between them. The CDR3 runs to 15 residues. The CDR3 loop reads CASTTSSSGANVLTF. The CDR3 region has the DNA TGTGCCAGCACCACTAGCAGCTCTGGGGCCAACGTCCTGACTTTC.

This chain uses TRBV28 with TRBJ2-2; 10 bases are shared with TRBD2. The V gene end was trimmed by 8 bases and the J gene end by 6 bases; junction bases not matched to a gene: 9. The CDR3 sequence is 15 residues long. Germline loops: CDR1 MDHEN, CDR2 SYDVKM. CDR3 DNA sequence: TGTGCCAGCTATACAGTCAGCGGGAGGGCCGGGGAGCTGTTTTTT. Protein: CASYTVSGRAGELFF.